This T cell receptor beta chain came from a study of T cells in narcolepsy (dated by TCRdb to the late 2010s). Background for the entire study: Patients with narcolepsy type 1 or type 2 (NT1, NT2) were enrolled in the study together with healthy control donors. The study used TCR Vbeta sequencing to track clonotypes in blood and CSF while looking for autoreactive T cells in narcolepsy patients that target self-antigens of hypocretin neurons (hypocretin, TRIB2). Study-wide conclusions, independent of this receptor: Plots comparing CSF and blood CD4+ T cell clonotypes from the same patient highlighted HCRT-specific and TRIB2-specific autoreactive clonotypes. Patients and controls had comparable numbers of sequenced blood memory CD4+ clonotypes, averaging about 40,000 and 33,000, respectively. Autoreactive clonotypes were reported to be detected serially in the blood of the same patients and of different patients, but not in the blood of healthy controls. No sequences matching autoreactive T cell clones were contained in some blood memory CD4+ repertoires from patients and controls.

For TCR Vbeta sequencing, memory CD4+ T cells were sorted ex vivo from the peripheral blood of narcolepsy patients and healthy controls. A note on this clone: Its specific antigen is unknown. Base qualities are not at hand, and no much larger clone is one base apart.

Library method: the immunoSEQ multiplex PCR assay. The table was pulled from immuneACCESS by TCRdb, which kept in-frame rearrangements only. Such tables lose some clones; where checked, under half of the loss comes from unresolved V genes, and the rest has no known cause. The sample records over 20,000 clones, 92% of which are singletons. Less than 1.2% of the sample is held by the ten biggest clonotypes. The CDR3 numbers 17 residues from cysteine through phenylalanine. This entry keeps only the CDR3 DNA: 51 bases, framed from base 1. As encoded in the germline V gene (reference sequence), CDR1 is LNHNV while CDR2 is YYDKDF. V drops 1 base and J drops 0 bases, leaving 14 bases in between.

This TCR came from a human donor with narcolepsy. Sequenced material: CD45RA- memory CD4+ T cells from PBMCs. The cell subset or site label, as the study defines it: memory T cells sorted ex vivo from peripheral blood. The chain uses TRBV15 and TRBJ2-3; the D gene is perhaps TRBD1 or TRBD2, as each covers 5 bases. The nucleotide sequence reads TGTGCCACCAGCAGAGCCGGGACGCAAGCTAGCACAGATACGCAGTATTTT. The translation is CATSRAGTQASTDTQYF.